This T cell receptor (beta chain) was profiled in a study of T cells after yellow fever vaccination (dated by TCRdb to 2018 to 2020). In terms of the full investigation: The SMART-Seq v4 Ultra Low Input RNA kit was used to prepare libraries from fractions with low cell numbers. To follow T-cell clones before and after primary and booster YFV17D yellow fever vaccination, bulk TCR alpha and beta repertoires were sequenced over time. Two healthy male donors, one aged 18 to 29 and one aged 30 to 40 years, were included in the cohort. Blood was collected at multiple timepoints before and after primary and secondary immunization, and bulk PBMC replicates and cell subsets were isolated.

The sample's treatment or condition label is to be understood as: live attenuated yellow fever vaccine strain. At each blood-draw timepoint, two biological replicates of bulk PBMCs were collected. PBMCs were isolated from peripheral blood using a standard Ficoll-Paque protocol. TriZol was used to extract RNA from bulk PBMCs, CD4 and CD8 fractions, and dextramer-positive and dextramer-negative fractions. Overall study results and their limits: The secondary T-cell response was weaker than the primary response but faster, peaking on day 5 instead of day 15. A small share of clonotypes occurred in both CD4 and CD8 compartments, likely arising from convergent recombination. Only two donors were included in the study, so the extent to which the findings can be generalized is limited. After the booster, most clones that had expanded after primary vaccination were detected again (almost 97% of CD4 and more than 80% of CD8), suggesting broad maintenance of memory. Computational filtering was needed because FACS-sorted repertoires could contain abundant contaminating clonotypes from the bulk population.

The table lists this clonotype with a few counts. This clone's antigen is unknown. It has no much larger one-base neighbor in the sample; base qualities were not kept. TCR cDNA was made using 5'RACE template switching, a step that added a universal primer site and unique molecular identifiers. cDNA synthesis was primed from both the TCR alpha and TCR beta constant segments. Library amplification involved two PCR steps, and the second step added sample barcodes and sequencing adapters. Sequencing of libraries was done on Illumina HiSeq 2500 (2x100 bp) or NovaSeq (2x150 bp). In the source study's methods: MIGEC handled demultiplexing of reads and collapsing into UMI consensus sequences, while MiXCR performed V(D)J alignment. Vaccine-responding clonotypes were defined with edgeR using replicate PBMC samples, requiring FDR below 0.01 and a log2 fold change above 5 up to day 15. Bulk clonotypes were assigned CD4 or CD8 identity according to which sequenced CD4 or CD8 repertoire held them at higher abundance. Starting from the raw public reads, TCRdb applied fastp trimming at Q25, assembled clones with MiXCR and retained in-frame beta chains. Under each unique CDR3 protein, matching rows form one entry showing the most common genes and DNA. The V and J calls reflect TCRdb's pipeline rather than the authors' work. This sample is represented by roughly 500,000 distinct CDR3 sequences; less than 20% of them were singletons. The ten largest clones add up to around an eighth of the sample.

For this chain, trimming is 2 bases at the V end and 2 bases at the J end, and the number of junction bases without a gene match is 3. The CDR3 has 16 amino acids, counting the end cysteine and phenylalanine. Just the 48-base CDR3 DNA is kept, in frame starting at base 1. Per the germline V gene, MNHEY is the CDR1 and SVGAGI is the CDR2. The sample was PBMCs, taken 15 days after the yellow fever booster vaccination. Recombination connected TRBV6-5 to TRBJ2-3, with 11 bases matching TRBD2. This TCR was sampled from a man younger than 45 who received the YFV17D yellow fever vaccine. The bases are TGTGCCAGCAGTTACACACTAGCGGGAGCCACAGATACGCAGTATTTT. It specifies CASSYTLAGATDTQYF.